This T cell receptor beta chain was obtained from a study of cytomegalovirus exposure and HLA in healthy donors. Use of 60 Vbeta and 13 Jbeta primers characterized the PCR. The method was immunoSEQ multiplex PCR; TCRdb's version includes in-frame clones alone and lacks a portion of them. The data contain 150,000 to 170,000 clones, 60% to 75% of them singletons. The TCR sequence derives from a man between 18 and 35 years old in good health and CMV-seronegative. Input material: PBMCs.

CDR3 sequence: CASSAPGYGYTF. Written as DNA, the CDR3 is TGTGCCAGCAGTGCACCAGGGTACGGCTACACCTTC. The chain joins TRBV27 to TRBJ1-2; perhaps TRBD1 as D (5 bases). CDR3 length equals 12 residues. Per germline, CDR1 MNHEY and CDR2 SMNVEV (reference sequence). Between the trimmed V and J ends, which lost 5 bases and 8 bases, there was a span of 12 bases.